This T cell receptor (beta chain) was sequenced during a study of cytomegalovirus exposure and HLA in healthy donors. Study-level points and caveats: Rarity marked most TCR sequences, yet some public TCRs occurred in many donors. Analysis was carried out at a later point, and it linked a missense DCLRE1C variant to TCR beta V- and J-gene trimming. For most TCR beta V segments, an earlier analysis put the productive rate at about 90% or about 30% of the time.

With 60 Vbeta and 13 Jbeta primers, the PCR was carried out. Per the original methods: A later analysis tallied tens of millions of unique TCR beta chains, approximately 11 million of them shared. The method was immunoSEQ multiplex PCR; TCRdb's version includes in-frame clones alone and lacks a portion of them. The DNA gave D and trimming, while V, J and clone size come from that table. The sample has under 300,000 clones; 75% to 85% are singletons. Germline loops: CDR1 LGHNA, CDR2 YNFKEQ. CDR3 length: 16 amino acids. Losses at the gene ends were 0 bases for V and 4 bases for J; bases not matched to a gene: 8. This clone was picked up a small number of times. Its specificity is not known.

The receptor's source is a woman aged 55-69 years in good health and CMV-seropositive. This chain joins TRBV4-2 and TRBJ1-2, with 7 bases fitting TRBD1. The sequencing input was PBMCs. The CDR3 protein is CASSQDLGGLGYGYTF. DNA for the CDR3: TGTGCCAGCAGCCAAGATTTAGGGGGCCTCGGCTATGGCTACACCTTC.